The 24 T cell receptor beta chains in this list originate from one sample, sequenced in a study of T cell responses to AZD1222 COVID-19 vaccine. Assay: immunoSEQ multiplex PCR; the TCRdb copy retains only in-frame clones and omits some. This sample has around 130,000 clones; approximately 86% occur once, and the top ten carry around 5.3%. The sequencing here drew on peripheral blood, taken 28 days after the second AZD1222 dose. These receptors originate from an adult who received the AZD1222 COVID-19 vaccine.

CDR3 residues: CSVELGSTEAFF. The CDR3 nucleotides read TGCAGCGTTGAATTGGGGAGCACTGAAGCTTTCTTT. V usage is TRBV29-1 and J usage is TRBJ1-1; D is uncertain. The V end lost 2 bases, the J end lost 4 bases, and 8 bases lay between the germline ends. In germline, CDR1 is SQVTM, CDR2 ANQGSEA. The CDR3 has 12 residues.

The chain is built from TRBV4-3 and TRBJ1-2; 8 bases match TRBD1. CDR1 LGHNA and CDR2 YSLEER come from the germline V gene. The CDR3 totals 18 residues. V dropped 3 bases and J dropped 3; count of bases not matched to a gene: 15. CDR3 DNA: TGCGCCAGCAGCCAGGACCCGAACAGGGGGGGTAGAGACTATGGCTACACCTTC. Amino acids: CASSQDPNRGGRDYGYTF.

The chain has TRBV2 and TRBJ1-2, with D unresolved. Trimming took 6 bases from V and 5 from J, leaving 19 bases between them. The germline V gene has CDR1 SNHLY and CDR2 FYNNEI. The CDR3 has 15 residues. The CDR3 sequence is CASSEWQQPPYGYTF. As DNA, the CDR3 is TGTGCCAGCAGCGAGTGGCAGCAACCGCCGTATGGCTACACCTTC. Drawing the rest from reference TRBV2 and TRBJ1-2, the complete variable domain is EPEVTQTPSHQVTQMGQEVILRCVPISNHLYFYWYRQILGQKVEFLVSFYNNEISEKSEIFDDQFSVERPDGSNFTLKIRSTKLEDSAMYFCASSEWQQPPYGYTFGSGTRLTVV.

The gene calls are TRBV28 and TRBJ2-7, with D perhaps assigned TRBD1 or TRBD2 (5 bases each). V lost 6 bases and J 7 bases, leaving 13 bases between the germline ends. CDR1 and CDR2 (germline): MDHEN, SYDVKM. The CDR3 loop spans 12 amino acids. For the CDR3, the DNA is TGTGCCAGCAGGGGGCAGGGCGGGGAGCAGTACTTC. It encodes CASRGQGGEQYF.

The chain recombines TRBV2 with TRBJ2-7; 9 bases match TRBD1. CDR3 length: 12 amino acids. The germline CDR1 and CDR2 sequences are SNHLY and FYNNEI. Germline trimming cut 6 bases from V and 5 bases from J; bases unmatched to any gene: 2. The CDR3 DNA follows: TGTGCCAGCAGGCGACAGGGGGACGAGCAGTACTTC. Translated: CASRRQGDEQYF.

This clone appeared once. The genes are TRBV28 and TRBJ1-2; D unclear. V gave up 4 bases and J gave up 10 bases, with 10 bases separating them. The CDR3 is 11 amino acids. Germline CDR1 and CDR2: MDHEN and SYDVKM. CDR3 in amino acids: CASSSRAFYTF. In DNA, the CDR3 is TGTGCCAGCAGTTCGAGGGCTTTCTACACCTTC.

This rearrangement joins TRBV5-8 to TRBJ1-1; D is unresolved. Germline lookup yields CDR1 SGHTS and CDR2 YDEGEE. The V gene lost 4 bases and the J gene lost 1 base, with 8 bases spanning the gap. This CDR3 has 13 residues. CDR3 sequence (DNA): TGTGCCAGCAGCGGACCTAGGAACACTGAAGCTTTCTTT. This sequence encodes CASSGPRNTEAFF.

This chain links TRBV14 with TRBJ1-4; D gene uncertain. Trimming removed 0 bases from V and 11 bases from J, with 10 bases in between. Germline lookup yields CDR1 SGHDN and CDR2 FVKESK. The length of the CDR3 is 13 residues. CDR3 in DNA: TGTGCCAGCAGCCAAGATTATTGGCAGAAACTGTTTTTT. Protein sequence: CASSQDYWQKLFF.

The chain has TRBV28 and TRBJ2-1; TRBD2 is a possible D gene (5 bases). With 1 base removed from V and 8 bases from J, the gap between germline ends came to 6 bases. This CDR3 contains 12 residues. Germline V CDR1 and CDR2: MDHEN, SYDVKM. This CDR3 reads CASSLYSDEQFF. The CDR3 nucleotides read TGTGCCAGCAGTTTATATAGCGATGAGCAGTTCTTC.

This clone was picked up a small number of times. The chain combines TRBV5-1 with TRBJ1-3, with D perhaps matching TRBD1 (6 bases). The CDR3 covers 15 residues. V gave up 0 bases and J gave up 0 bases, with 7 bases separating them. The germline V gene has CDR1 SGHRS and CDR2 YFSETQ. CDR3 bases: TGCGCCAGCAGCTTGGGGACAGTCTCTGGAAACACCATATATTTT. This sequence encodes CASSLGTVSGNTIYF.

V gene TRBV6-4 combines with J gene TRBJ2-3; D perhaps matches TRBD2 (7 bases). The V gene lost 3 bases and the J gene lost 4 bases, with 11 bases spanning the gap. Germline V gene data show CDR1 as MRHNA and CDR2 as SNTAGT. The CDR3 has 14 residues. CDR3 coding DNA: TGTGCCAGCAGTGAAGGGGGGGGCGCAGATACGCAGTATTTT. It codes for CASSEGGGADTQYF.

The rearrangement joins TRBV28 to TRBJ1-5; no clear D gene. Germline CDR1 is MDHEN and CDR2 is SYDVKM. V shed 1 base and J shed 9 bases, with 16 bases lying between them. The CDR3 covers 15 residues. This chain's CDR3 is CASSLYSGLQRPQHF. The CDR3 DNA reads as TGTGCCAGCAGTTTATACTCGGGCCTGCAGCGGCCCCAGCATTTT.

This clone has just one count. This sequence joins TRBV19 and TRBJ1-4; weak D call: TRBD1 (5 bases). Trimming cost V 4 bases and J 8 bases, with 11 bases left between them. Germline V CDR1 and CDR2: LNHDA, SQIVND (reference sequence). CDR3 length equals 13 residues. CDR3 protein: CASSTGLKEKLFF. The CDR3 DNA is TGTGCCAGTAGTACGGGGCTTAAGGAAAAACTGTTTTTT.

J is TRBJ2-5 and V is TRBV19; no firm D call. The germline V gene encodes CDR1 LNHDA and CDR2 SQIVND (reference sequence). With 3 bases removed from V and 4 bases from J, the gap between germline ends came to 9 bases. The CDR3 runs 13 residues. CDR3 amino acids: CASSIGWGETQYF. DNA for the CDR3: TGTGCCAGTAGTATTGGGTGGGGAGAGACCCAGTACTTC. Filled out from reference TRBV19 and TRBJ2-5, the complete variable domain reads DGGITQSPKYLFRKEGQNVTLSCEQNLNHDAMYWYRQDPGQGLRLIYYSQIVNDFQKGDIAEGYSVSREKKESFPLTVTSAQKNPTAFYLCASSIGWGETQYFGPGTRLLVL.

The rearrangement links TRBV6-1 to TRBJ1-2; 10 bases line up with TRBD1. V lost 0 bases and J lost 7; bases outside the gene matches: 2. Germline V CDR1 and CDR2: MNHNS, SASEGT. The CDR3 runs 14 residues. CDR3 nucleotides: TGTGCCAGCAGTGAAGCGTGGGACAGGGGTGGCTACACCTTC. It yields the protein CASSEAWDRGGYTF.

J is TRBJ2-2 and V is TRBV15, with D perhaps TRBD2 (5 bases). Trimming removed 5 bases from V and 6 bases from J, with 10 bases in between. Germline-derived CDR1 and CDR2 are LNHNV and YYDKDF (reference sequence). CDR3 size: 13 residues. The CDR3 loop is CATSRTRSGELFF. CDR3 nucleotides: TGTGCCACCAGCCGCACTAGATCCGGGGAGCTGTTTTTT.

The chain recombines TRBV28 with TRBJ1-5; possibly TRBD1 for D (5 bases). Germline V gives CDR1 MDHEN, CDR2 SYDVKM. The CDR3 is 13 amino acids. Trimming took 5 bases from V and 4 from J, leaving 9 bases between them. CDR3 in amino acids: CASSRDENQPQHF. As DNA, the CDR3 is TGTGCCAGCAGTCGGGACGAAAATCAGCCCCAGCATTTT.

The rearrangement links TRBV30 to TRBJ2-7, with TRBD2 identical over 7 bases. J gave up 3 bases and V 1 base, and 9 bases lay outside the gene matches. The V gene's germline CDR1 is GTSNPN and CDR2 SVGIG (reference sequence). The CDR3 has 15 residues. As DNA, the CDR3 is TGTGCCTGGAGTGCCTACGGGGGGACGATCTACGAGCAGTACTTC. It is translated as CAWSAYGGTIYEQYF.

The chain links TRBV13 to TRBJ2-1; 7 bases line up with TRBD2. The CDR3 totals 16 residues. CDR1 and CDR2 from the germline V gene are PRHDT and FYEKMQ (reference sequence). J was trimmed by 8 bases and V by 5 bases; bases with no gene match: 15. The CDR3 protein is CASSPRERDSRDEQFF. For the CDR3, the DNA is TGTGCCAGCAGCCCCCGCGAGCGGGACTCCCGGGATGAGCAGTTCTTC.

This clone came up once. The chain combines TRBV19 with TRBJ2-3, with 8 nucleotides matching TRBD2. V was clipped by 2 bases and J by 4 bases; unmatched bases: 2. Germline V gene lookup returns CDR1 LNHDA and CDR2 SQIVND (reference sequence). CDR3 size: 14 residues. The CDR3 is CASSINGGADTQYF. CDR3 DNA sequence: TGTGCCAGTAGTATAAACGGGGGGGCAGATACGCAGTATTTT.

The V and J genes are TRBV19 and TRBJ1-2, with TRBD1 matching over 8 bases. This CDR3 contains 15 residues. J lost 2 bases, V lost 4 bases, and 6 bases had no gene match. Germline V lookup: CDR1 LNHDA, CDR2 SQIVND (reference sequence). The CDR3 bases are TGTGCCAGTAGTAACCGGGACAGGCCAAACTATGGCTACACCTTC. Protein: CASSNRDRPNYGYTF.

This chain connects TRBV3-1 (or the pseudogene TRBV3-2) to TRBJ1-6; the D is unclear. V lost 2 bases, J lost 13 bases, and 15 bases lay in between. This CDR3 is 14 amino acids long. Germline CDR1 is LGHDT and CDR2 is YNNKEL (reference sequence). CDR3 protein: CASSQYQTYGPLHF. The CDR3 DNA reads as TGTGCCAGCAGCCAATACCAGACCTACGGGCCCCTCCACTTT.

The chain carries TRBV12-5 and TRBJ1-2; D remains unclear. This CDR3 is 16 amino acids long. The germline V gene has CDR1 LGHNT and CDR2 FRNRAP. Trimming took 0 bases from V and 0 from J, leaving 11 bases between them. CDR3 residues: CASGLVVGSTNYGYTF. CDR3 in DNA: TGTGCTAGTGGTTTGGTAGTTGGGTCAACTAACTATGGCTACACCTTC.

The rearrangement links TRBV4-2 to TRBJ1-5; possible D gene TRBD1, 6 bases. Trimming took off 0 bases at V and 7 bases at J, with 10 bases between the two ends. This CDR3 comprises 14 residues. In germline, CDR1 is LGHNA, CDR2 YNFKEQ. In DNA, the CDR3 is TGTGCCAGCAGCCAAGATCTTGGGGGCCAGCCCCAGCATTTT. Its protein is CASSQDLGGQPQHF.